These T cell receptor beta chains were read from a single sample in a study of graft-versus-host responses after intestinal transplantation. The assay was immunoSEQ multiplex PCR, and TCRdb's table has in-frame clones only and misses some. The data show roughly 14,000 clones, with approximately 30% seen just once and about 3.5% held by the top ten. Sequenced material: alloreactive CD4+ T cells from a mixed lymphocyte reaction culture, taken before intestinal transplant. All receptors derive from a human patient who received an intestinal transplant. The CDR3 runs from the conserved cysteine through the conserved F or W. The D gene is left open where the match is weak. Clone size is given for some rows only: seen once, a few or many times, or a class if the clone is expanded.

14 medium-sized TRBJ2-1 - TRBV11-2 CASSLVGTSDEQFF TGTGCCAGCAGCTTAGTAGGGACTTCGGATGAGCAGTTCTTC
13 - TRBJ1-1 TRBD1 TRBV27 CAGSSIEGARAFF TGTGCCGGCAGTTCGATCGAGGGGGCGAGGGCTTTCTTT
15 - TRBJ2-4 TRBD2 TRBV6-5 CASRSGGRGKNIQYF TGTGCCAGCAGGAGCGGGGGAAGGGGAAAAAACATTCAGTACTTC
13 - TRBJ1-4 TRBD1 TRBV12-5 CASRGQVHEKLFF TGTGCTAGTCGCGGACAGGTCCATGAAAAACTGTTTTTT
14 few TRBJ2-7 - TRBV6-6 CASSYTGHSYEQYF TGTGCCAGCAGTTACACCGGACACTCCTACGAGCAGTACTTC
14 medium-sized TRBJ2-1 - TRBV11-3 CASSLQGSYNEQFF TGTGCCAGCAGCTTACAGGGGTCCTACAATGAGCAGTTCTTC
12 - TRBJ1-1 - TRBV2 CASSVRGAEAFF TGTGCCAGCAGTGTACGGGGGGCTGAAGCTTTCTTT
14 - TRBJ1-1 TRBD1 TRBV5-1 CASSLTGGDTEAFF TGCGCCAGCAGCTTAACAGGGGGAGATACTGAAGCTTTCTTT
14 few TRBJ1-1 - TRBV7-9 CASSLRVLNTEAFF TGTGCCAGCAGCTTGAGGGTTCTGAACACTGAAGCTTTCTTT
15 - TRBJ2-3 TRBD1 TRBV9 CASSAGQASTDTQYF TGTGCCAGCAGCGCCGGACAGGCGAGCACAGATACGCAGTATTTT
13 - TRBJ2-7 - TRBV5-1 CASRTMGVYEQYF TGCGCCAGCAGAACGATGGGCGTCTACGAGCAGTACTTC
17 - TRBJ2-2 - TRBV7-6 CASSLGVRGRNTGELFF TGTGCCAGCAGCTTAGGTGTCAGGGGCCGAAACACCGGGGAGCTGTTTTTT
14 - TRBJ2-5 - TRBV5-4 CASSLAFRGETQYF TGTGCCAGCAGCTTGGCTTTTCGGGGAGAGACCCAGTACTTC
15 - TRBJ2-5 TRBD2 TRBV7-3 CASSPGLAGGKTQYF TGTGCCAGCAGCCCAGGACTAGCGGGAGGGAAGACCCAGTACTTC
11 - TRBJ2-1 - TRBV20-1 CSARGGPEQFF TGCAGTGCTAGAGGAGGGCCTGAGCAGTTCTTC
13 - TRBJ1-2 TRBD1 TRBV5-1 CASSLKTGGGYTF TGCGCCAGCAGCTTGAAGACAGGGGGAGGCTACACCTTC
13 - TRBJ1-5 - TRBV29-1 CSVGGGGGQPQHF TGCAGCGTTGGGGGGGGTGGGGGTCAGCCCCAGCATTTT
14 - TRBJ2-7 - TRBV5-1 CASSLGQVWDEQYF TGCGCCAGCAGCTTGGGACAGGTCTGGGACGAGCAGTACTTC
11 - TRBJ1-2 - TRBV6-9 CASSSPYGYTF TGTGCCAGCAGTTCTCCCTATGGCTACACCTTC
13 - TRBJ2-2 - TRBV9 CASSVRGEGELFF TGTGCCAGCAGCGTACGAGGGGAGGGGGAGCTGTTTTTT
14 - TRBJ1-2 - TRBV18 CASSPTGGSHGYTF TGTGCTAGCTCACCTACGGGCGGCAGCCATGGCTACACCTTC
16 - TRBJ1-5 - TRBV4-1 CASSQEKYGGNQPQHF TGCGCCAGCAGCCAAGAAAAGTATGGGGGCAATCAGCCCCAGCATTTT
14 once TRBJ1-3 TRBD1 TRBV29-1 CSAGTGVSGNTIYF TGCAGCGCGGGGACAGGGGTCTCTGGAAACACCATATATTTT
14 few TRBJ1-2 - TRBV7-9 CASSLISSNYGYTF TGTGCCAGCAGCTTAATCTCAAGTAACTATGGCTACACCTTC
12 - TRBJ1-5 - TRBV6-6 CASSNRVQPQHF TGTGCCAGCAGCAACAGGGTTCAGCCCCAGCATTTT
16 - TRBJ2-1 TRBD2 TRBV18 CASSPRTSGSEDEQFF TGTGCCAGCTCACCCCGGACTAGCGGGAGTGAGGATGAGCAGTTCTTC
15 - TRBJ1-2 - TRBV11-3 CASSLERQGYYGYTF TGTGCCAGCAGCTTAGAACGGCAGGGGTACTATGGCTACACCTTC
17 few TRBJ2-7 - TRBV7-9 CASRAASRDKVVYEQYF TGTGCCAGCAGGGCGGCTTCGCGGGACAAGGTCGTCTACGAGCAGTACTTC
15 medium-sized TRBJ1-5 - TRBV18 CASSPEGRENQPQHF TGTGCCAGCTCACCTGAGGGTAGAGAGAATCAGCCCCAGCATTTT
14 - TRBJ1-6 - TRBV19 CASSTGLYNSPLHF TGTGCCAGTAGTACAGGGTTGTATAATTCACCCCTCCACTTT
15 - TRBJ2-5 TRBD2 TRBV5-1 CASSNLAGGRETQYF TGCGCCAGCAGCAATCTAGCGGGAGGGCGGGAGACCCAGTACTTC
15 - TRBJ1-2 TRBD1 TRBV6-6 CASSYSGQARSGYTF TGTGCCAGCAGTTACTCCGGACAGGCCCGTAGTGGCTACACCTTC
12 medium-sized TRBJ2-7 TRBD1 TRBV6-6 CASRTGDYEQYF TGTGCCAGCAGGACAGGGGACTACGAGCAGTACTTC
16 - TRBJ1-2 - TRBV5-4 CASTVSLPGKTYGYTF TGTGCCAGCACTGTGAGCTTACCAGGAAAGACCTATGGCTACACCTTC
14 - TRBJ2-1 - TRBV6-9 CASGARGFYNEQFF TGTGCCAGCGGTGCCCGGGGGTTCTACAATGAGCAGTTCTTC
16 few TRBJ1-2 - TRBV11-2 CASSLVAAPKSYGYTF TGTGCCAGCAGCTTAGTCGCGGCACCGAAGTCCTATGGCTACACCTTC
16 - TRBJ2-2 TRBD1 TRBV5-1 CASSSSGTGDTGELFF TGCGCCAGCAGTTCCTCCGGGACAGGGGACACCGGGGAGCTGTTTTTT
14 - TRBJ2-7 - TRBV28 CASRPTGSSYEQYF TGTGCCAGCAGGCCTACTGGATCTTCCTACGAGCAGTACTTC
15 - TRBJ1-5 - TRBV6-5 CASSGRTPRGQPQHF TGTGCCAGCAGTGGACGGACTCCAAGGGGGCAGCCCCAGCATTTT